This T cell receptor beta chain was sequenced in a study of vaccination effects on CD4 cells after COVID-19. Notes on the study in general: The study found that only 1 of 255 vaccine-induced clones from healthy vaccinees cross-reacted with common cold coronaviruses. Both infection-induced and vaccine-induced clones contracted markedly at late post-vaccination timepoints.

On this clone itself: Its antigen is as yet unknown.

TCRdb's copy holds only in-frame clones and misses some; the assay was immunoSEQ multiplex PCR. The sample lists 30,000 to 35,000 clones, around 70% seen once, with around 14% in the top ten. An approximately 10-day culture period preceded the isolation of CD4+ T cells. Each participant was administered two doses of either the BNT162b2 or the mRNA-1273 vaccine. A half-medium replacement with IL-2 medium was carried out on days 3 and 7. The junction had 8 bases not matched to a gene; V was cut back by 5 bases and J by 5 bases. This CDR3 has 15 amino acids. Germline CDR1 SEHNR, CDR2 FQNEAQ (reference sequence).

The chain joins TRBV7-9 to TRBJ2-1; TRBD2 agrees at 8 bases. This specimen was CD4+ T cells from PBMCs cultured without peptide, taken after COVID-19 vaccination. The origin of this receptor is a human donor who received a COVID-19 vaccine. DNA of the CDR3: TGTGCCAGCAGCAGACTTAGCGGGACCCACAATGAGCAGTTCTTC. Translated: CASSRLSGTHNEQFF.